This TCR beta chain was captured by sequencing in a study of vaccination effects on CD4 cells after COVID-19. Sequencing in the ViraFEST assay came after antigen-specific CD4+ T cells had been expanded with viral peptide pools, which were used to stimulate PBMC. The authors isolated CD4+ T cells after 9 to 10 days of culture. Vaccine recipients lacked prior SARS-CoV-2 infection and had negative nucleocapsid antibodies. For each well, some 1.9 million PBMC were cultured with 9 to 10 IU/ml IL-2 and 9 to 10 ug/ml peptides. Profiled with immunoSEQ multiplex PCR; TCRdb holds only in-frame clones, not every one. The sample carries roughly 35,000 clones, around 78% recorded once. V lost 0 bases and J lost 2, with 7 bases in between. Germline-derived CDR1 and CDR2 are LGHNA and YSLEER. The CDR3 has 14 residues. This clone was recorded only once. Its antigen is not identified.

The sequence was obtained from a human donor who received a COVID-19 vaccine. The sequencing here drew on CD4+ T cells from PBMCs cultured with HCoV-OC43 spike peptides, taken before COVID-19 vaccination. Subset denoted: HCoV-OC43 spike overlapping peptide pool stimulation. This chain links TRBV4-3 with TRBJ1-2; D is undetermined. The CDR3: CASSQDRANYGYTF. Here the CDR3 DNA reads TGCGCCAGCAGCCAAGATAGGGCGAACTATGGCTACACCTTC.